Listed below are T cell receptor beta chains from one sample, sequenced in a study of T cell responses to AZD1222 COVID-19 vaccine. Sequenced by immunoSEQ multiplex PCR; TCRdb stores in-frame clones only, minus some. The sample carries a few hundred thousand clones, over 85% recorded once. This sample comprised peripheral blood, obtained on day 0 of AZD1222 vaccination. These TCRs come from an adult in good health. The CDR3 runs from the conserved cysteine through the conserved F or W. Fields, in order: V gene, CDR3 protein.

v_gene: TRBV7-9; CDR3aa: CASSLGETDKYGYTF
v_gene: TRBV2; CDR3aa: CASSERTGYNEQFF
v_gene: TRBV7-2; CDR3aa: CASSLANSVSSYEQYF
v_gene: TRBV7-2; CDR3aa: CASSPRDRLLSGELFF
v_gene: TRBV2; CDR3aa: CASSERPGELFF
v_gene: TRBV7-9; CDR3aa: CASSNGGTEAFF
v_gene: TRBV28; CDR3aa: CASSLSGYEQYF
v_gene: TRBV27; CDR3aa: CASSFIGRYNEQFF
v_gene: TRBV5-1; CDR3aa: CASSRLAGSTDTQYF
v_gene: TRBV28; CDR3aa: CASSPLRGYTF
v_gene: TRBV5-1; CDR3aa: CASSLQVGLYYEQYF
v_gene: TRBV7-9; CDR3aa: CASRASSSPLHF
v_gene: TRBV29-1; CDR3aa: CSAPPGGTDTQYF
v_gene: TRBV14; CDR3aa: CASSQDKGVNTEAFF
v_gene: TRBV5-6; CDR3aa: CASSFQAVNTEAFF
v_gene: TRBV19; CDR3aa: CASSIGHQPDYGYTF
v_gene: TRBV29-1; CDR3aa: CSVEARGESYNEQFF
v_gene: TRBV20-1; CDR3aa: CSASAGIQPQHF
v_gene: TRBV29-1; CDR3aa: CSVVGGLIQYF
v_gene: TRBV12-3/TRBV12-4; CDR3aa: CASSPEVYEQYF
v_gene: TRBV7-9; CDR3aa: CASSLGGRMGNTEAFF
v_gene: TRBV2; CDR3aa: CASSDGGRGSRRNYGYTF
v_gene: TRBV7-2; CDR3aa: CASSLNLGGASSEQYF
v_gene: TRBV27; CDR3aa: CAAWSREHYGYTF
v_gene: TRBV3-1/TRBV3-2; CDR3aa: CASSQLVGELFF
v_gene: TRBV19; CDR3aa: CASSRIAGGPYEQYF
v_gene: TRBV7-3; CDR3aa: CASSPYGGRENTEAFF
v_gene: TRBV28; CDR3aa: CASSFHSLGNTIYF
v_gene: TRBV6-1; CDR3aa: CASSEAPGDTSYEQYF
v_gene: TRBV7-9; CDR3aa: CASSLPGFNEKLFF
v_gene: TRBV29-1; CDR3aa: CSVGEGAGYTF